The 17 T cell receptor beta chains given below trace back to one sample, sequenced in a study of T cell repertoires in cytomegalovirus infection. TCRdb re-analysed the reads in MiXCR, keeping a single row per CDR3 protein. The sample includes 680,000 or so distinct CDR3 sequences, 35% seen only once; the top ten take 2.8%. The sample consisted of PBMCs. The receptors derive from a human donor in good health (CMV status not recorded). Some clones in this sample may be carry-over from other donors' samples.

This clonotype has at least ten counts. The rearrangement joins TRBV5-1 to TRBJ1-2; the match to TRBD1 covers 8 bases. The trim removed 0 bases at V and 8 bases at J, leaving 6 bases unmatched. The CDR3 has 14 residues. Germline values: CDR1 SGHRS, CDR2 YFSETQ. CDR3 amino acids: CASSLDRQGAGYTF. The CDR3, as DNA: TGCGCCAGCAGCTTGGATCGGCAGGGGGCCGGCTACACCTTC. The variable domain in full, with the rest retrieved from reference TRBV5-1 and TRBJ1-2, is KAGVTQTPRYLIKTRGQQVTLSCSPISGHRSVSWYQQTPGQGLQFLFEYFSETQRNKGNFPGRFSGRQFSNSRSEMNVSTLELGDSALYLCASSLDRQGAGYTFGSGTRLTVV.

The chain employs TRBV6-5 and TRBJ2-7; TRBD2 agrees at 14 bases. CDR3 length: 16 amino acids. Trimming cost V 2 bases and J 4 bases; bases outside gene matches: 4. The germline V gene encodes CDR1 MNHEY and CDR2 SVGAGI. CDR3 nucleotide sequence: TGTGCCAGCAGTTACCCGGGACTAGCGGGAGTTTACGAGCAGTACTTC. This translates into CASSYPGLAGVYEQYF.

This clonotype has a handful of counts. V and J are TRBV12-3 or TRBV12-4 and TRBJ1-5; no clear D. The CDR3 sequence is 12 residues long. The V end was cut by 5 bases, the J end by 7 bases, with 9 bases between. The CDR3 bases are TGTGCCAGCAGTACCTCACGCCAGCCCCAGCATTTT. Protein: CASSTSRQPQHF.

The chain recombines TRBV11-2 with TRBJ2-7; 7 bases align to TRBD2. Germline V gene sequence: CDR1 SGHAT, CDR2 FQNNGV. J lost 2 bases, V lost 8 bases, and 3 bases had no gene match. The CDR3 runs to 12 residues. The CDR3 loop reads CASLAAPYEQYF. The CDR3 nucleotides read TGTGCCAGCCTAGCGGCCCCCTACGAGCAGTACTTC.

This clonotype was seen a few times. The chain joins TRBV14 to TRBJ1-1; TRBD1 might be the D (5 bases). Germline values: CDR1 SGHDN, CDR2 FVKESK. V was shortened by 4 bases and J by 3 bases, with 18 bases between the two germline ends. This CDR3 has 16 amino acids. CDR3 protein: CASSPKYGGRYTEAFF. CDR3 nucleotide sequence: TGTGCCAGCAGCCCGAAGTATGGGGGAAGGTACACTGAAGCTTTCTTT.

The chain is built from TRBV12-3 or TRBV12-4 and TRBJ2-2; TRBD2 agrees at 7 bases. CDR3 length: 17 residues. The J segment lost 2 bases and the V segment lost 5 bases, leaving 11 bases of the junction unmatched. CDR3 DNA sequence: TGTGCCAGCAGTCCTAACTCCAGGGACTACAACACCGGGGAGCTGTTTTTT. Translated: CASSPNSRDYNTGELFF.

The chain carries TRBV7-9 and TRBJ1-1, with D perhaps matching TRBD1 (5 bases). This CDR3 region has 15 residues. Between the trimmed V and J ends, which lost 5 bases and 4 bases, there was a span of 17 bases. CDR1 is SEHNR, CDR2 FQNEAQ, per germline (reference sequence). The CDR3: CASSPDPGVGTEAFF. The CDR3 coding sequence is TGTGCCAGCAGCCCAGACCCGGGGGTGGGCACTGAAGCTTTCTTT.

To note about this clonotype: The junction does not match germline at one end; this may be a read error. This sequence joins TRBV7-9 and TRBJ1-5, with D perhaps TRBD1 (5 bases). Per the germline V gene, CDR1 is SEHNR and CDR2 is FQNEAQ (reference sequence). The CDR3 totals 14 residues. This CDR3 is CASSHDSLHQPKHF. CDR3 nucleotide sequence: TGTGCCAGCAGCCACGACAGCCTCCATCAGCCCAAGCATTTT.

This clonotype was counted a single time. The rearrangement joins TRBV11-1 to TRBJ1-1; D is unresolved. The CDR3 sequence is 13 residues long. Germline CDR1 reads SGHAT; CDR2 reads FQDESV (reference sequence). V was pared by 2 bases and J by 4 bases, with 8 bases between. The CDR3, as DNA: TGTGCCAGCAGCTTAATTAACCCCACTGAAGCTTTCTTT. Its protein is CASSLINPTEAFF.

The chain is built from TRBV29-1 and TRBJ1-1; 7 positions match TRBD1. The V gene end was trimmed by 6 bases and the J gene end by 1 base; junction bases not matched to a gene: 5. The CDR3 extends over 13 amino acids. Germline V lookup: CDR1 SQVTM, CDR2 ANQGSEA. In DNA form, the CDR3 reads TGCAGCGTAGCCAGGACAGGGAACACTGAAGCTTTCTTT. Amino acid sequence: CSVARTGNTEAFF. Based on the CDR3 plus reference TRBV29-1 and TRBJ1-1, the full variable domain is SAVISQKPSRDICQRGTSLTIQCQVDSQVTMMFWYRQQPGQSLTLIATANQGSEATYESGFVIDKFPISRPNLTFSTLTVSNMSPEDSSIYLCSVARTGNTEAFFGQGTRLTVV.

This clonotype was seen many times. The V gene is TRBV12-3 or TRBV12-4, the J gene TRBJ2-1; D gene unclear. Trimming removed 3 bases at V and 8 bases at J, with 11 bases between. The CDR3 contains 13 residues. In DNA, the CDR3 is TGTGCCAGCAGTTTCTCAGGTTTGTATGAGCAGTTCTTC. Residues: CASSFSGLYEQFF.

This clonotype was counted between two and nine times. This chain uses TRBV7-8 with TRBJ2-2, with a weak D call TRBD2 (7 bases). Germline lookup yields CDR1 SGHVS and CDR2 FQNEAQ. V dropped 5 bases and J dropped 5 bases, with 15 bases sitting between them. The CDR3 runs to 15 residues. The CDR3 DNA follows: TGTGCCAGCAGCGCGAAGGGGGGGCGTACCGGGGAGCTGTTTTTT. Translation gives CASSAKGGRTGELFF.

The genes are TRBV11-3 and TRBJ2-1; the match to TRBD2 covers 8 bases. The length of the CDR3 is 17 residues. Germline assignment: CDR1 SGHNT and CDR2 YENEEA. Germline trimming cut 1 base from V and 8 bases from J; bases unmatched to any gene: 13. The CDR3, as DNA: TGTGCCAGCAGCTTAGGGACCGGCCAGCGGGAGCCGCATGAGCAGTTCTTC. Protein product: CASSLGTGQREPHEQFF.

The J gene is TRBJ2-4, the V gene TRBV12-3 or TRBV12-4, with 7 bases lining up with TRBD2. V lost 3 bases to trimming and J lost 4 bases; unmatched junction nucleotides: 12. CDR3 length: 17 amino acids. The CDR3 protein is CASSFLPGGNTKNIQYF. The CDR3 coding sequence is TGTGCCAGCAGTTTTCTACCCGGGGGGAATACTAAAAACATTCAGTACTTC.

This chain links TRBV14 with TRBJ2-5; a weak D match, TRBD1 (5 bases). V lost 4 bases to trimming and J lost 7 bases, with 13 bases between them. Germline V gene data show CDR1 as SGHDN and CDR2 as FVKESK. The CDR3 is 13 residues long. CDR3 DNA: TGTGCCAGCAGCCTTAGCCAGGGCACGACCCAGTACTTC. Translating it yields CASSLSQGTTQYF.

The rearrangement joins TRBV5-1 to TRBJ2-1; TRBD2 might be the D (6 bases). CDR3 length: 14 residues. Germline CDR1 reads SGHRS; CDR2 reads YFSETQ. The ends were cut back, 10 bases at V and 9 bases at J, with 23 bases in the middle. The CDR3 sequence is CAASLGAGTGEQFF. CDR3 nucleotide sequence: TGCGCCGCCAGCCTCGGGGCAGGGACTGGTGAGCAGTTCTTC. Full variable domain (missing parts from reference TRBV5-1 and TRBJ2-1): KAGVTQTPRYLIKTRGQQVTLSCSPISGHRSVSWYQQTPGQGLQFLFEYFSETQRNKGNFPGRFSGRQFSNSRSEMNVSTLELGDSALYLCAASLGAGTGEQFFGPGTRLTVL.

In its sample, this clonotype was seen many times. This rearrangement joins TRBV7-6 to TRBJ1-4; D is uncertain. The CDR3 is 17 residues long. V lost 1 base, J lost 7 bases, and 19 bases lay in between. Per the germline V gene, CDR1 is SGHVS and CDR2 is FNYEAQ. As DNA, the CDR3 is TGTGCCAGCAGCTTAGGAGTGTATCGAGGGAAGGGTGAAAAACTGTTTTTT. This translates into CASSLGVYRGKGEKLFF.